This T cell receptor beta chain comes out of a study of blood T cell repertoires in COVID-19. About the study: Material from acute and convalescent COVID-19 was sourced from the United States, Italy and Spain.

A few counts support this clone. Original data processing: Scientists estimated how many nucleated cells there were by amplifying reference gene primers. TCRdb keeps only in-frame clones here, not all; method: immunoSEQ multiplex PCR. The D gene and trimming were derived from the DNA, and the V and J assignments and clone size from that table. In the table there are approximately 110,000 clones, 80% of which are singletons. This CDR3 is built from 16 residues. The germline CDR1 and CDR2 sequences are MNHEY and SVGAGI. Germline trimming cut 2 bases from V and 0 bases from J; bases unmatched to any gene: 2.

J is TRBJ2-1 and V is TRBV6-5; TRBD1 matches at 9 bases. What was sequenced was peripheral blood. This receptor was taken from a human donor in a cohort sampled during active or convalescent COVID-19. The CDR3 region has the DNA TGTGCCAGCAGTTACAGGGGACAGGGCTCCTACAATGAGCAGTTCTTC. Amino acid sequence: CASSYRGQGSYNEQFF.